The clone carrying this T cell receptor beta chain has a handful of counts. Original data processing: Amplified reference gene primers provided the basis for estimating nucleated cell counts. Sequenced by immunoSEQ multiplex PCR; TCRdb stores in-frame clones only, minus some. Clone size and V and J calls were adopted from that table, with D and trimming inferred from the DNA. This sample yields roughly 200,000 clones, of which approximately 83% are seen a single time; 3% to 3.5% belongs to the top ten. CDR3 length equals 14 residues. The germline gives CDR1 LNHDA, CDR2 SQIVND (reference sequence). Deletions cut 4 bases from V and 0 bases from J, with 7 bases between. The data belong to a study of blood T cell repertoires in COVID-19. As for the study in general: Researchers got acute and convalescent COVID-19 samples from the United States, Italy and Spain. PBMCs, B-cell-depleted T cells, or T cells were the source of the cDNA or gDNA that made up the material.

This clonotype was obtained from a man in his sixties with acute or convalescent COVID-19. The sample taken for sequencing was peripheral blood. This rearrangement joins TRBV19 to TRBJ2-1; D not certain. CDR3 protein: CASSTDSSYNEQFF. Written as DNA, the CDR3 is TGTGCCAGTAGTACCGATAGCTCCTACAATGAGCAGTTCTTC.